This note documents a single T cell receptor beta chain sequence. The CDR3 consists of 14 residues. V was shortened by 6 bases and J by 0 bases, with 11 bases between the two germline ends. Germline CDR1 KGHSH, CDR2 LQKENI. This entry belongs to a study of radiotherapy plus CTLA-4 blockade in lung cancer. The assay was immunoSEQ multiplex PCR, and TCRdb's table has in-frame clones only and misses some. In the table there are about 94,000 clones, around 83% of which are singletons. The clonotype originates from a human donor with non-small cell lung cancer that progressed on radiotherapy plus ipilimumab. The material sequenced was peripheral blood, taken from a patient treated with radiotherapy plus ipilimumab. The chain employs TRBV18 and TRBJ1-1; no definite D call. CDR3 DNA: TGTGCCAGCTCTCCGGCGCAGATGAACACTGAAGCTTTCTTT. It is translated as CASSPAQMNTEAFF.